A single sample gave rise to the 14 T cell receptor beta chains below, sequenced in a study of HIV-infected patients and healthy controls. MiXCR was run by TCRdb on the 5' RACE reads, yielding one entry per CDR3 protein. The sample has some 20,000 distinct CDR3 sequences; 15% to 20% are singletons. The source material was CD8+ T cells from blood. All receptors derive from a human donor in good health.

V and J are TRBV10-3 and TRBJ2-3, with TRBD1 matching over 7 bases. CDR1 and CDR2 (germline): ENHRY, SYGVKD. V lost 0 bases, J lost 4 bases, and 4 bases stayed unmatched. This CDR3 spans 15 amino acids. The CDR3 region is CAISESRGRPDTQYF. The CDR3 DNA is TGTGCCATCAGTGAGTCTAGGGGGCGACCAGATACGCAGTATTTT.

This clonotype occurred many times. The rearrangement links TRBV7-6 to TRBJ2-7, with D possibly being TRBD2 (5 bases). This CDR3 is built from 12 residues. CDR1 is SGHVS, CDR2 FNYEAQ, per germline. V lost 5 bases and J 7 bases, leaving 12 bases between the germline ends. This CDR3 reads CASSTPPGEQYF. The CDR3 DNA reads TGTGCCAGCAGCACCCCCCCGGGGGAGCAGTACTTC.

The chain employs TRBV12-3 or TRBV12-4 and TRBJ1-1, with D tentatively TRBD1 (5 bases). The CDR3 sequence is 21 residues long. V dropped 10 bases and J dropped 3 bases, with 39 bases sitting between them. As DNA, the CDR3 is TGTGCCATCTACAAAGCGGGGGGGGTGAGCGTTGGAGAGAAGAAGTACACTGAAGCTTTCTTT. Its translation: CAIYKAGGVSVGEKKYTEAFF.

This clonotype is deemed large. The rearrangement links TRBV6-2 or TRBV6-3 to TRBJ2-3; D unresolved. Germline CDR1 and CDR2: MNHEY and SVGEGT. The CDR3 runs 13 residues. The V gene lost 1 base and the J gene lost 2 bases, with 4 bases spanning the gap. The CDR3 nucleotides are TGTGCCAGCAGTTACTTTACCACAGATACGCAGTATTTT. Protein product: CASSYFTTDTQYF.

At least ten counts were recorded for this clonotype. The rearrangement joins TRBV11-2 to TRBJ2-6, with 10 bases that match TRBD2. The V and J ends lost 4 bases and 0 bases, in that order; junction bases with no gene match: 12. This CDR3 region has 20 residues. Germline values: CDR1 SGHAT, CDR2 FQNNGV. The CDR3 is CASSSAPGTSESSGANVLTF. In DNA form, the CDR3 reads TGTGCCAGCAGCTCCGCCCCTGGGACTAGCGAGAGCTCTGGGGCCAACGTCCTGACTTTC.

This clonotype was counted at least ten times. CDR3 in DNA: TGTGCCAGCAGCTTGGTCGGGATTAATGAAAAACTGTTTTTT. Encoded protein: CASSLVGINEKLFF. J is TRBJ1-4 and V is TRBV5-5; no definite D call. The CDR3 length is 14 residues. V was shortened by 0 bases and J by 4 bases, with 7 bases between the two germline ends. CDR1 is SGHKS and CDR2 is YYEKEE in the germline V gene (reference sequence).

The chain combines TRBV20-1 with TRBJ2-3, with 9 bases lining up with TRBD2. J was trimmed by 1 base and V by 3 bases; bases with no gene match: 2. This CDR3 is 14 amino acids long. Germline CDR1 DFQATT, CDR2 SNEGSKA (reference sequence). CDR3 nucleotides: TGCAGTGCTAGGCGGGAGGGACGCACAGATACGCAGTATTTT. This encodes CSARREGRTDTQYF.

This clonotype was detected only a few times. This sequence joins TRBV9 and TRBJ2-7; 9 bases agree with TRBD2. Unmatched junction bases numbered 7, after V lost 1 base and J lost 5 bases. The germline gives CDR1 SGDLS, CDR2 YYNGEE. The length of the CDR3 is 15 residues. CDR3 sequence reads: CASSVSSGGPDEQYF. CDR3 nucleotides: TGTGCCAGCAGCGTATCAAGCGGGGGGCCGGACGAGCAGTACTTC. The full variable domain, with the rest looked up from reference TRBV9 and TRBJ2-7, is DSGVTQTPKHLITATGQRVTLRCSPRSGDLSVYWYQQSLDQGLQFLIQYYNGEERAKGNILERFSAQQFPDLHSELNLSSLELGDSALYFCASSVSSGGPDEQYFGPGTRLTVT.

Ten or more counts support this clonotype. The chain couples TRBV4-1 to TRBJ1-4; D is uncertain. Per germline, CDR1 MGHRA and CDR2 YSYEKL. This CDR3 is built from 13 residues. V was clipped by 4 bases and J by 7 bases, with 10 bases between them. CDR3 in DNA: TGCGCCAGCAGCCGCCTGTGGGGTGAAAAACTGTTTTTT. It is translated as CASSRLWGEKLFF.

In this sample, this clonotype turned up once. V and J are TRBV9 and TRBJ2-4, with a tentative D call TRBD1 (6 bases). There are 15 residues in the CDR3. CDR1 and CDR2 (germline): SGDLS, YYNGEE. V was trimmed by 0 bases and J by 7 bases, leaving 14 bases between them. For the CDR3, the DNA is TGTGCCAGCAGCGTAGAGGACAGTTTTGTGAACATTCAGTACTTC. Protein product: CASSVEDSFVNIQYF. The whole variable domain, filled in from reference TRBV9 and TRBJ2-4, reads DSGVTQTPKHLITATGQRVTLRCSPRSGDLSVYWYQQSLDQGLQFLIQYYNGEERAKGNILERFSAQQFPDLHSELNLSSLELGDSALYFCASSVEDSFVNIQYFGAGTRLSVL.

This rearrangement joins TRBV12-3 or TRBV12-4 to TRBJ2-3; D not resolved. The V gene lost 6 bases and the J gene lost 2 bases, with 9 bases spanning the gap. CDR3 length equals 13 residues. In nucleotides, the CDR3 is TGTGCCAGCAGCTTGAGTACCACAGATACGCAGTATTTT. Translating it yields CASSLSTTDTQYF.

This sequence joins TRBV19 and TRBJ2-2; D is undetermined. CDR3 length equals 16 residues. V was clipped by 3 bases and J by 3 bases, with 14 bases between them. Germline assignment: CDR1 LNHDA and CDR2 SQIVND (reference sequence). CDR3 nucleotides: TGTGCCAGTAGTATCGAACTCGCGGACCACACCGGGGAGCTGTTTTTT. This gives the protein CASSIELADHTGELFF.

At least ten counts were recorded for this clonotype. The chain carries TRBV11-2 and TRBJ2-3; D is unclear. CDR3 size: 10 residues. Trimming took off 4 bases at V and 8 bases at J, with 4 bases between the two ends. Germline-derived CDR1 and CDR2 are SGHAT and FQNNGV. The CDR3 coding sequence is TGTGCCAGCAGCTCGGGTACGCAGTATTTT. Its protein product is CASSSGTQYF.

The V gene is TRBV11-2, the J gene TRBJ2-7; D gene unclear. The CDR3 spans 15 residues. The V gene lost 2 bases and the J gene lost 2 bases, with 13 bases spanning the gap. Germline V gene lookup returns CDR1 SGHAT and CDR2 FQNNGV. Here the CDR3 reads CASSLTSGLTYEQYF. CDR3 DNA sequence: TGTGCCAGCAGCTTAACCTCGGGCCTAACCTACGAGCAGTACTTC. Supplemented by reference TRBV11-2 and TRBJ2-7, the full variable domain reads EAGVAQSPRYKIIEKRQSVAFWCNPISGHATLYWYQQILGQGPKLLIQFQNNGVVDDSQLPKDRFSAERLKGVDSTLKIQPAKLEDSAVYLCASSLTSGLTYEQYFGPGTRLTVT.